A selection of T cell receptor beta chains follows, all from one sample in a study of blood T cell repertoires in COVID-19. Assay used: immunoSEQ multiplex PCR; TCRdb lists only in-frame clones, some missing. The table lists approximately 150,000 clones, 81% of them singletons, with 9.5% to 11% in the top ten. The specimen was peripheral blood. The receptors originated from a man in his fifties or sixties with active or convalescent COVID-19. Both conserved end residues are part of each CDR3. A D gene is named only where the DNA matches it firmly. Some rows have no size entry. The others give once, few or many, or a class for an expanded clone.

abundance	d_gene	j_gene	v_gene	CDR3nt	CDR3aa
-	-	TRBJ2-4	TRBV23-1	TGCGCCAGCAGTCAATCGTTAGGAAGGGGTGACAACATTCAGTACTTC	CASSQSLGRGDNIQYF
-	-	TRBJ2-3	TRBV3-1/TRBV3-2	TGTGCCAGCAGCCAAGAAATGGGGCTGAGCACAGATACGCAGTATTTT	CASSQEMGLSTDTQYF
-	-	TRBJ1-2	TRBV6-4	TGTGCCAGCAGTGACTCTGCAGGGACTGGCGGCTACACCTTC	CASSDSAGTGGYTF
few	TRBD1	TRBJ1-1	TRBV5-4	TGTGCCAGCAGCCCACTAACAGGACAGGGCAAACATGTAAGGAACACTGAAGCTTTCTTT	CASSPLTGQGKHVRNTEAFF
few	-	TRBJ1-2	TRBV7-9	TGTGCCAGCAGCTCCCTAGTGAGGCAGGGCGCATGGGGCTACACCTTC	CASSSLVRQGAWGYTF
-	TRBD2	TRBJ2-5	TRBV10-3	TGTGCCATCAGAGGGGGACTAGACCAAGAGACCCAGTACTTC	CAIRGGLDQETQYF
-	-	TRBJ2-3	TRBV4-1	TGCGCCAGCAGCCGGGCCTCGGGGACAGATACGCAGTATTTT	CASSRASGTDTQYF
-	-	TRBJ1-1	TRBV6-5	TGTGCCAGCCGCTGGACAGAGAACACTGAAGCTTTCTTT	CASRWTENTEAFF
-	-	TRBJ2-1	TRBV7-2	TGTGCCAGCAGCCCATTAGGGAGCCGCCTCGGAGGCAATGAGCAGTTCTTC	CASSPLGSRLGGNEQFF
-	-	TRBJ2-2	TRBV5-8	TGTGCCAGCAGCCGAAGGTATCCCGGGGAGCTGTTTTTT	CASSRRYPGELFF
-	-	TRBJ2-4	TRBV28	TGTGCCAGCAGGCGGACAACGGGAGTAGACATTCAGTACTTC	CASRRTTGVDIQYF
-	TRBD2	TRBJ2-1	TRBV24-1	TGTGCCACCAGTGACCCCGGGACTAGCGGATTAAAGGATGAGCAGTTCTTC	CATSDPGTSGLKDEQFF
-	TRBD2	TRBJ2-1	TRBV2	TGTGCCAGCAGTGATCCTAGCGGGGGTAAGCCTAATGAGCAGTTCTTC	CASSDPSGGKPNEQFF
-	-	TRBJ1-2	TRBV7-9	TGTGCCAGCAGGTCTCAACTGGCAGCCGACCGGGACTATGGCTACACCTTC	CASRSQLAADRDYGYTF
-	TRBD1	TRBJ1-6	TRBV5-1	TGCGCCAGCAGCTTGGACAGGGGGCTTTCACCCCTCCACTTT	CASSLDRGLSPLHF
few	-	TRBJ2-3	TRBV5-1	TGCGCCAGCAGCTTGGGCCAGGCCACAGATACGCAGTATTTT	CASSLGQATDTQYF
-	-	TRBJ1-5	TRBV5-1	TGCGCCAGCAGCTTGTTAGGGGAAGGCGGTCAGCCCCAGCATTTT	CASSLLGEGGQPQHF
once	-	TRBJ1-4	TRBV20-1	TGCAGTGCTAGTCGCAGGGGCGCTGAAAAACTGTTTTTT	CSASRRGAEKLFF
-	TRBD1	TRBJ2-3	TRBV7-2	TGTGCCAGCAGAAAGACCGGGACAGCAGATACGCAGTATTTT	CASRKTGTADTQYF
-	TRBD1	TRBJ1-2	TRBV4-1	TGCGCCAGCAGCCTAGGTCGGGACAGGGTTTTCATGGGCTATGGCTACACCTTC	CASSLGRDRVFMGYGYTF
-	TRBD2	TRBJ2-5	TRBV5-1	TGCGCCAGCAGCCTCCTAGCGGGCCTACCCCAAGAGACCCAGTACTTC	CASSLLAGLPQETQYF
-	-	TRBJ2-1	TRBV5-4	TGTGCCAGCAGCTTGGGAGGGCGGACCTCCTACAATGAGCAGTTCTTC	CASSLGGRTSYNEQFF
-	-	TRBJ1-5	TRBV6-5	TGTGCCAGCAGTTACGGTGGGGCAGACGTCAATCAGCCCCAGCATTTT	CASSYGGADVNQPQHF
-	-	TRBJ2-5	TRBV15	TGTGCCACCAGCAGATTGGGGGGGGCCTCCCAAGAGACCCAGTACTTC	CATSRLGGASQETQYF
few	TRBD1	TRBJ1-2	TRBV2	TGTGCCAGCAGCGATGGACCCCCGGACAGGGGGCGCGCGAATGGCTACACCTTC	CASSDGPPDRGRANGYTF
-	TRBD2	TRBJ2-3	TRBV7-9	TGTGCCAGCAGCTCCCGGCGGGAGGGTGGGGCAGATACGCAGTATTTT	CASSSRREGGADTQYF
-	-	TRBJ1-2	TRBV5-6	TGTGCCAGCAGCTTGGGACAGGAAAACTATGGCTACACCTTC	CASSLGQENYGYTF
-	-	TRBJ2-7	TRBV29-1	TGCAGCGTACCACCGACAGTAAGCTTC	CSVPPTVSF
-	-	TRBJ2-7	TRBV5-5	TGTGCCAGCACCCTTGGAGGCTCCTACGAGCAGTACTTC	CASTLGGSYEQYF
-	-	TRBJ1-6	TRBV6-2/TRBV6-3	TGTGCCAGCAGTTGGGGGGCCTATAATTCACCCCTCCACTTT	CASSWGAYNSPLHF
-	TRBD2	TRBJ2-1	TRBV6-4	TGTGCCAGCAGTGATGAGACTAGCGGCGTCAATGAGCAGTTCTTC	CASSDETSGVNEQFF
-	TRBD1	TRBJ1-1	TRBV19	TGTGCCAGTAGTACGGACAGGGGGAACACTGAAGCTTTCTTT	CASSTDRGNTEAFF
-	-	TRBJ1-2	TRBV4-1	TGCGCCAGCAGCCAGGAGAGCGGGGACTATGGCTACACCTTC	CASSQESGDYGYTF
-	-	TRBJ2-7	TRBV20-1	TGCAGTGCTCTTAGCTCCTACGAGCAGTACTTC	CSALSSYEQYF
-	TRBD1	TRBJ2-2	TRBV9	TGTGCCAGCGGAGTAGGACAGGGGAGTAGGGCCGGGGAGCTGTTTTTT	CASGVGQGSRAGELFF
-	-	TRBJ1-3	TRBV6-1	TGTGCCAGCAGTGAAAGGACAACTGGAAACACCATATATTTT	CASSERTTGNTIYF
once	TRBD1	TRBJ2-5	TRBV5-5	TGTGCCAGCAGCCACAGGGGAGCGACCGAAGAGACCCAGTACTTC	CASSHRGATEETQYF
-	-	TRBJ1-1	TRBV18	TGTGCCAGCTCACTAAAGGCCGGGGGGACTGAAGCTTTCTTT	CASSLKAGGTEAFF
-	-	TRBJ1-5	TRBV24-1	TGTGCCACCAGTGATTACGAAGGAAACCTTGGGGCCTATCAGCCCCAGCATTTT	CATSDYEGNLGAYQPQHF
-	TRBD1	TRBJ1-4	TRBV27	TGTGCCAGCACTTGGGGGACAGGGGTTGTCTGTGAAAAACTGTTTTTT	CASTWGTGVVCEKLFF
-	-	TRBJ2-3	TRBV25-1	TGTGCCAGCAGTGAATATGACGTTGGGTTGAGGGTTAACGCGCAGTATTTT	CASSEYDVGLRVNAQYF
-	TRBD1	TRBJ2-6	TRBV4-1	TGCGCCAGCAGCCAGCGGACAGGTCTCTCTGGGGCCAACGTCCTGACTTTC	CASSQRTGLSGANVLTF
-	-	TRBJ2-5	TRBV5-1	TGCGCCAGCAGCTACTCCGGGTACCAAGAGACCCAGTACTTC	CASSYSGYQETQYF
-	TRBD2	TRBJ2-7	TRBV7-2	TGTGCCAGCAGCCCAGCGGGAGGGCCGGATGTTGCCTACGAGCAGTACTTC	CASSPAGGPDVAYEQYF
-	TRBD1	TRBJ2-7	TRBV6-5	TGTGCCAGCAGGACCCGGGACAGGTTCTACGAGCAGTACTTC	CASRTRDRFYEQYF
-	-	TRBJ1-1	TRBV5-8	TGTGCCAGCAGCCGGGAAATTGGAGGGGAGGCTTTCTTT	CASSREIGGEAFF
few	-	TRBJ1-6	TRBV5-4	TGTGCCAGCAGCTTGGGACTCCCGGTTGCCGATAATTCACCCCTCCACTTT	CASSLGLPVADNSPLHF
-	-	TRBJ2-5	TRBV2	TGTGCCAGCAGTGAAACACAGGGAATCCAAGAGACCCAGTACTTC	CASSETQGIQETQYF
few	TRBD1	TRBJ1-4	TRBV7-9	TGTGCCAGCAGCCAGGGGGTATTAAATGAAAAACTGTTTTTT	CASSQGVLNEKLFF
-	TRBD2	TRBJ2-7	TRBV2	TGTGCCAGCAAGCTGCGGGAGGTACCCTACGAGCAGTACTTC	CASKLREVPYEQYF
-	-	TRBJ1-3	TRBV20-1	TGCAGTGCTAGCCAGGGAAACACCATATATTTT	CSASQGNTIYF
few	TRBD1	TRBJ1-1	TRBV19	TGTGCCAGTAGTAGACAGGGGGCCATGAACACTGAAGCTTTCTTT	CASSRQGAMNTEAFF
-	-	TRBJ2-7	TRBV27	TGTGCCAGCAGCCGGCGGGTCTCCTACGAGCAGTACTTC	CASSRRVSYEQYF
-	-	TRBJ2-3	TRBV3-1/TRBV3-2	TGTGCCAGCAGCCAATTCCAAGATACGCAGTATTTT	CASSQFQDTQYF
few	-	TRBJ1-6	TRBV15	TGTGCCACCAGCTTCGGAGGGCCGGGCTCACCCCTCCACTTT	CATSFGGPGSPLHF
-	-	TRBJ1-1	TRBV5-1	TGCGCCAGCAGCTTGTCAGTGAACACTGAAGCTTTCTTT	CASSLSVNTEAFF
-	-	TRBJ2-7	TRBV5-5	TGTGCCAGCAGCCTCGCCCGACAGCCCTCCTACGAGCAGTACTTC	CASSLARQPSYEQYF
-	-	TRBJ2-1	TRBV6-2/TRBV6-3	TGTGCCAGCAGTGGGCCAGGTGAGCAGTTCTTC	CASSGPGEQFF
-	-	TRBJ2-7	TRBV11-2	TGTGCCAGCAGCCCCGGATTAGCTTACGAGCAGTACTTC	CASSPGLAYEQYF